These 28 T cell receptor beta chains were all obtained from the same sample, sequenced in a study of blood T cell repertoires in COVID-19. The data were produced by immunoSEQ multiplex PCR, yet TCRdb's version contains in-frame clones alone and is incomplete. The repertoire includes 90,000 to 95,000 clones, 88% of them detected once, and around 4.5% sits in the top ten. Sequenced sample: peripheral blood. The receptors here all came from an elderly woman with active COVID-19.

The chain is built from TRBV4-1 and TRBJ1-6; no clear D. The CDR3 runs 16 residues. V gave up 4 bases and J gave up 7 bases, with 17 bases separating them. Germline V gene data show CDR1 as MGHRA and CDR2 as YSYEKL. CDR3 sequence: CASSLSGRLTNSPLHF. CDR3 coding DNA: TGCGCCAGCAGCCTAAGCGGGAGACTGACAAATTCACCCCTCCACTTT.

The chain has TRBV5-5 and TRBJ2-7; 10 bases fit TRBD1. The CDR3 runs 15 residues. The J segment lost 2 bases and the V segment lost 4 bases, leaving 6 bases of the junction unmatched. Germline CDR1 SGHKS, CDR2 YYEKEE (reference sequence). The chain's CDR3 is CASSPGTGATYEQYF. For the CDR3, the DNA is TGTGCCAGCAGCCCCGGGACAGGGGCTACCTACGAGCAGTACTTC.

The chain combines TRBV7-3 with TRBJ2-1; the match to TRBD2 covers 11 bases. CDR1 is SGHTA, CDR2 FQGTGA, per germline. This CDR3 is 15 amino acids long. V was clipped by 5 bases and J by 4 bases; unmatched bases: 4. The CDR3 protein is CASSPGLAAYNEQFF. The CDR3 DNA is TGTGCCAGCAGCCCGGGACTAGCGGCTTACAATGAGCAGTTCTTC. The full variable domain, in which reference TRBV7-3 and TRBJ2-1 provide the parts outside the CDR3, is GAGVSQTPSNKVTEKGKYVELRCDPISGHTALYWYRQSLGQGPEFLIYFQGTGAADDSGLPNDRFFAVRPEGSVSTLKIQRTERGDSAVYLCASSPGLAAYNEQFFGPGTRLTVL.

The chain links TRBV7-2 to TRBJ2-5, with 8 bases matching TRBD1. From germline, CDR1 is SGHTA and CDR2 FQGNSA. The CDR3 is made up of 16 amino acids. V lost 0 bases, J lost 5 bases, and 8 bases stayed unmatched. The CDR3, as DNA: TGTGCCAGCAGCTTAGCAAATACAGGGGGTGTTGAGACCCAGTACTTC. Translated: CASSLANTGGVETQYF. The variable domain in full, with the rest retrieved from reference TRBV7-2 and TRBJ2-5, is GAGVSQSPSNKVTEKGKDVELRCDPISGHTALYWYRQSLGQGLEFLIYFQGNSAPDKSGLPSDRFSAERTGGSVSTLTIQRTQQEDSAVYLCASSLANTGGVETQYFGPGTRLLVL.

The chain uses TRBV5-5 and TRBJ1-2; no definite D call. This CDR3 contains 15 residues. The V gene's germline CDR1 is SGHKS and CDR2 YYEKEE (reference sequence). Trimming shortened V by 0 bases and J by 3 bases, and 12 bases separated the two germline ends. Here the CDR3 reads CASSLGVETHYGYTF. The CDR3 nucleotides are TGTGCCAGCAGCTTGGGTGTTGAGACACACTATGGCTACACCTTC.

This clone appeared once. The V call is TRBV7-2, the J call TRBJ2-1, with 15 bases matching TRBD2. Germline CDR1 SGHTA, CDR2 FQGNSA. This CDR3 is 17 amino acids long. The V segment lost 4 bases and the J segment 8 bases; nucleotides outside the gene matches: 9. This CDR3 reads CASSWNGLAGGVDEQFF. In DNA, the CDR3 is TGTGCCAGCAGCTGGAACGGACTAGCGGGAGGGGTGGATGAGCAGTTCTTC. The full variable domain, its missing parts supplied by reference TRBV7-2 and TRBJ2-1, is GAGVSQSPSNKVTEKGKDVELRCDPISGHTALYWYRQSLGQGLEFLIYFQGNSAPDKSGLPSDRFSAERTGGSVSTLTIQRTQQEDSAVYLCASSWNGLAGGVDEQFFGPGTRLTVL.

The chain combines TRBV7-8 with TRBJ1-5, with unresolved D. V was pared by 5 bases and J by 5 bases, with 10 bases between. This CDR3 spans 13 amino acids. The germline gives CDR1 SGHVS, CDR2 FQNEAQ. The CDR3 bases are TGTGCCAGCAGCGTGGAGCGGGATCAGCCCCAGCATTTT. Residues: CASSVERDQPQHF.

The rearrangement links TRBV6-6 to TRBJ1-6; D is perhaps TRBD1 (5 bases). The CDR3 loop spans 12 amino acids. Germline CDR1 MNHNY, CDR2 SVGAGI (reference sequence). V lost 4 bases and J 13 bases, leaving 11 bases between the germline ends. CDR3 sequence reads: CASSSPRDPLHF. Written as DNA, the CDR3 is TGTGCCAGCAGTTCCCCCAGGGATCCCCTCCACTTT.

The CDR3 here is CASSNEREGTGELFF. CDR3 sequence (DNA): TGTGCCAGTAGTAACGAGCGGGAGGGTACCGGGGAGCTGTTTTTT. This chain uses TRBV19 with TRBJ2-2; 10 bases line up with TRBD2. CDR1 is LNHDA, CDR2 SQIVND, per germline (reference sequence). Trimming removed 4 bases from V and 5 bases from J; junction bases left unmatched: 4. This CDR3 region has 15 residues.

This clone was seen just once. The CDR3 loop is CASRDRPGYEQYF. The CDR3 DNA sequence: TGTGCCAGCAGGGACAGGCCTGGATACGAGCAGTACTTC. The chain couples TRBV6-6 to TRBJ2-7; 7 bases map to TRBD1. The CDR3 has 13 residues. The V segment lost 6 bases and the J segment 4 bases; nucleotides outside the gene matches: 6. Germline CDR1 and CDR2: MNHNY and SVGAGI (reference sequence).

This clone came up once. V gene TRBV27 combines with J gene TRBJ2-1; 7 bases are a match to TRBD1. The CDR3 length is 13 residues. Trimming removed 6 bases from V and 10 bases from J; junction bases left unmatched: 9. The germline gives CDR1 MNHEY, CDR2 SMNVEV (reference sequence). CDR3: CASSFSRQGEQFF. CDR3 DNA: TGTGCCAGCAGCTTTAGCCGACAGGGCGAGCAGTTCTTC.

The V and J genes are TRBV7-9 and TRBJ1-5; the D gene is possibly TRBD1 (5 bases). The V gene lost 5 bases and the J gene lost 4 bases, with 15 bases spanning the gap. Per germline, CDR1 SEHNR and CDR2 FQNEAQ (reference sequence). The CDR3 runs 15 residues. The CDR3 DNA reads as TGTGCCAGCAGCCCGACAGCTTCTACGAATCAGCCCCAGCATTTT. Protein product: CASSPTASTNQPQHF.

The CDR3: CASSDIEETQYF. The CDR3 region has the DNA TGTGCCAGCAGCGACATTGAGGAGACCCAGTACTTC. The J gene is TRBJ2-5, the V gene TRBV27; D unclear. Germline V gene sequence: CDR1 MNHEY, CDR2 SMNVEV (reference sequence). V was cut by 6 bases and J by 5 bases, with 10 bases left in between. The CDR3 has 12 amino acids.

CDR3 loop: CASRVGTALNQPQHF. CDR3 DNA: TGTGCCAGCAGGGTCGGGACAGCGCTCAATCAGCCCCAGCATTTT. The chain employs TRBV7-2 and TRBJ1-5, with TRBD1 identical over 7 bases. Losses at the gene ends were 6 bases for V and 3 bases for J; bases not matched to a gene: 8. CDR1 is SGHTA, CDR2 FQGNSA, per germline. The CDR3 sequence is 15 residues long.

The chain couples TRBV5-4 to TRBJ2-3; D call uncertain. In germline, CDR1 is SGHNT, CDR2 YYREEE (reference sequence). V dropped 0 bases and J dropped 1 base, with 9 bases sitting between them. The CDR3 runs to 15 residues. Written as DNA, the CDR3 is TGTGCCAGCAGCTTGGGAGCGTACGGCACAGATACGCAGTATTTT. Translation gives CASSLGAYGTDTQYF.

The chain links TRBV7-3 to TRBJ2-3, with 11 bases lining up with TRBD2. V gave up 6 bases and J gave up 3 bases; unmatched junction bases: 5. The germline CDR1 and CDR2 sequences are SGHTA and FQGTGA. The CDR3 is made up of 15 amino acids. The CDR3 is CASRDTSGSTDTQYF. The CDR3 bases are TGTGCCAGCAGGGACACTAGCGGGAGTACAGATACGCAGTATTTT. The variable domain in full, with the rest retrieved from reference TRBV7-3 and TRBJ2-3, is GAGVSQTPSNKVTEKGKYVELRCDPISGHTALYWYRQSLGQGPEFLIYFQGTGAADDSGLPNDRFFAVRPEGSVSTLKIQRTERGDSAVYLCASRDTSGSTDTQYFGPGTRLTVL.

This chain connects TRBV18 to TRBJ1-1; 8 nucleotides align to TRBD1. CDR3 size: 17 residues. Germline V gene data show CDR1 as KGHSH and CDR2 as LQKENI. V lost 2 bases to trimming and J lost 1 base; unmatched junction nucleotides: 9. This CDR3 is CASSPGIRTGTNTEAFF. CDR3 DNA: TGTGCCAGCTCACCAGGGATTAGGACAGGGACGAACACTGAAGCTTTCTTT.

The count of this clone is one. The chain links TRBV5-6 to TRBJ2-5; 8 bases agree with TRBD2. Germline V gene lookup returns CDR1 SGHDT and CDR2 YYEEEE. The ends lost 0 bases at V and 5 bases at J; junction bases unmatched: 3. This CDR3 has 14 residues. The DNA for the CDR3 is TGTGCCAGCAGCTTGGTTGGCGGGAGGGAGACCCAGTACTTC. Translation gives CASSLVGGRETQYF. Full variable domain (outside the CDR3, taken from reference TRBV5-6 and TRBJ2-5): DAGVTQSPTHLIKTRGQQVTLRCSPKSGHDTVSWYQQALGQGPQFIFQYYEEEERQRGNFPDRFSGHQFPNYSSELNVNALLLGDSALYLCASSLVGGRETQYFGPGTRLLVL.

The chain employs TRBV7-2 and TRBJ2-5; 10 bases agree with TRBD2. The CDR3 totals 14 residues. V lost 4 bases and J lost 2; bases outside the gene matches: 1. The germline V gene encodes CDR1 SGHTA and CDR2 FQGNSA. The CDR3 spells CASSWTSGQETQYF. The CDR3 DNA sequence: TGTGCCAGCAGCTGGACTAGCGGACAAGAGACCCAGTACTTC. Drawing the rest from reference TRBV7-2 and TRBJ2-5, the complete variable domain is GAGVSQSPSNKVTEKGKDVELRCDPISGHTALYWYRQSLGQGLEFLIYFQGNSAPDKSGLPSDRFSAERTGGSVSTLTIQRTQQEDSAVYLCASSWTSGQETQYFGPGTRLLVL.

This clone was recorded a few times. CDR3 DNA sequence: TGTGCCAGCAGTTATAGACAGTTCTGGTACTTC. Protein product: CASSYRQFWYF. The chain combines TRBV6-5 with TRBJ2-7; possibly TRBD1 for D (5 bases). The V end lost 3 bases, the J end lost 12 bases, and 12 bases lay between the germline ends. CDR1 and CDR2 (germline): MNHEY, SVGAGI. This CDR3 has 11 amino acids.

This clone was detected only a few times. This rearrangement joins TRBV4-3 to TRBJ1-3; D is perhaps TRBD1 (5 bases). V gave up 4 bases and J gave up 0 bases, with 13 bases separating them. Germline CDR1 reads LGHNA; CDR2 reads YSLEER. There are 16 residues in the CDR3. CDR3: CASSLDLGRSGNTIYF. The CDR3 DNA reads as TGCGCCAGCAGCCTGGATCTGGGGCGCTCTGGAAACACCATATATTTT.

This chain links TRBV24-1 with TRBJ2-7; D uncertain. Trimming removed 2 bases from V and 4 bases from J, with 2 bases in between. There are 11 residues in the CDR3. Per germline, CDR1 KGHDR and CDR2 SFDVKD. The CDR3 sequence: CATSDSYEQYF. CDR3 nucleotide sequence: TGTGCCACCAGTGATTCTTACGAGCAGTACTTC.

This clone was detected only a few times. The chain is built from TRBV4-2 and TRBJ2-7; no reliable D call. CDR1 LGHNA and CDR2 YNFKEQ come from the germline V gene. Trimming shortened V by 1 base and J by 2 bases, and 12 bases separated the two germline ends. CDR3 size: 15 residues. The CDR3 region is CASSQVGQTTYEQYF. In DNA, the CDR3 is TGTGCCAGCAGCCAAGTAGGCCAGACAACCTACGAGCAGTACTTC.

The chain has TRBV7-6 and TRBJ2-5; 8 nucleotides agree with TRBD1. With V trimmed by 5 bases and J by 5 bases, 4 bases remained unmatched. This CDR3 region has 13 residues. From germline, CDR1 is SGHVS and CDR2 FNYEAQ. The CDR3 DNA reads as TGTGCCAGCAGCGACCGGACAGGGGAGACCCAGTACTTC. This translates into CASSDRTGETQYF. The full variable domain, completed using reference TRBV7-6 and TRBJ2-5, is GAGVSQSPRYKVTKRGQDVALRCDPISGHVSLYWYRQALGQGPEFLTYFNYEAQQDKSGLPNDRFSAERPEGSISTLTIQRTEQRDSAMYRCASSDRTGETQYFGPGTRLLVL.

This clone was found once. The V and J genes are TRBV15 and TRBJ1-4; D not resolved. V was pared by 5 bases and J by 0 bases, with 10 bases between. The CDR3 spans 15 residues. Germline V gene sequence: CDR1 LNHNV, CDR2 YYDKDF (reference sequence). The CDR3 DNA reads as TGTGCCACCAGCCGTTCTTCGGCAACTAATGAAAAACTGTTTTTT. This codes for CATSRSSATNEKLFF.

The CDR3 DNA reads TGTGCCAGCAGCGCGGGACTAGCGGGAAGAGATACGCAGTATTTT. This codes for CASSAGLAGRDTQYF. The V gene is TRBV5-8, the J gene TRBJ2-3; 13 positions agree with TRBD2. V lost 4 bases and J lost 5; bases outside the gene matches: 4. The germline V gene has CDR1 SGHTS and CDR2 YDEGEE. This CDR3 has 15 amino acids.

This clone was counted only a few times. The CDR3 DNA sequence: TGCGCCAGCAGCCAAGATACCGGGAGCACCGCATTGGCCGGGGAGCTGTTTTTT. It codes for CASSQDTGSTALAGELFF. The V gene is TRBV4-3, the J gene TRBJ2-2; D might be TRBD2 (6 bases). This CDR3 contains 18 residues. Germline V gene lookup returns CDR1 LGHNA and CDR2 YSLEER. The V and J ends lost 0 bases and 6 bases respectively, with 20 bases between them.

This chain links TRBV3-1 (or the pseudogene TRBV3-2) with TRBJ2-7, with 11 bases fitting TRBD2. The CDR3 has 16 amino acids. V trimming: 1 base; J trimming: 3 bases; junction bases outside the gene matches: 5. The germline V gene encodes CDR1 LGHDT and CDR2 YNNKEL (reference sequence). CDR3 residues: CASSQVGLAAYYEQYF. In DNA, the CDR3 is TGTGCCAGCAGCCAAGTGGGACTAGCGGCCTACTACGAGCAGTACTTC.